This T cell receptor (beta chain) was documented in a study of shared clonotypes between healthy human individuals. Comment on this clone: Antigen specificity is unknown.

Healthy and HIV-negative, the adult donors had no recent acute infections or vaccinations. TCRdb's table, derived via immunoSEQ multiplex PCR, lists solely in-frame clones and lacks some. In the table there are roughly 2.2 million clones, 80% to 95% of which are singletons. CDR3 length equals 14 residues. V lost 6 bases, J lost 8 bases, and 17 bases lay in between. Germline values: CDR1 SGHTA, CDR2 FQGTGA. Study-level findings and limits: Estimated richness values were generally larger in naive subsets than in memory subsets.

This TCR was recovered from a man younger than 35 in good health. Some clones in this sample may be carry-over from other donors' samples. Sequenced: naive CD4+ T cells from PBMCs. Subset specified: CD45RA+ positively selected. The chain combines TRBV7-3 with TRBJ2-1, with D possibly being TRBD2 (5 bases). CDR3 amino acids: CASRKYRDGDEQFF. CDR3 bases: TGTGCCAGCAGGAAATACCGAGACGGGGATGAGCAGTTCTTC.